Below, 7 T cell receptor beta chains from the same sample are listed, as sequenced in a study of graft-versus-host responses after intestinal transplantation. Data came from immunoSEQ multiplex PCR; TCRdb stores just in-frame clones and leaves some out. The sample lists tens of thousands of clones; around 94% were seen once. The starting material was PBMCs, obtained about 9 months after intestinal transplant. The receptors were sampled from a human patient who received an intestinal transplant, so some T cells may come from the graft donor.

The CDR3, as DNA: TGTGCCAGCTCACCTCAGGTCCTCAATGAGCAGTTCTTC. Protein product: CASSPQVLNEQFF. V and J are TRBV18 and TRBJ2-1, with D uncertain. V was trimmed by 3 bases and J by 6 bases, leaving 9 bases between them. The CDR3 is 13 amino acids. From germline, CDR1 is KGHSH and CDR2 LQKENI.

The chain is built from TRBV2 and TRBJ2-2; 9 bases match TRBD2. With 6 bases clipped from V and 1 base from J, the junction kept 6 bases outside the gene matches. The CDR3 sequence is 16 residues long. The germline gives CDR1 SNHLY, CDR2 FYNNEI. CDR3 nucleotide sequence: TGTGCCAGCAGCCTAGCGGGGACTATGAACACCGGGGAGCTGTTTTTT. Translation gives CASSLAGTMNTGELFF.

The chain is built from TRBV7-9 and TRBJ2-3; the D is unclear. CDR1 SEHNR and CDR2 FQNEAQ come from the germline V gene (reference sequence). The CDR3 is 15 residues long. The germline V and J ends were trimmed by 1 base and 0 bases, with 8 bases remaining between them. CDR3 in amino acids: CASSLDFRSTDTQYF. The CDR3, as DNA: TGTGCCAGCAGCTTAGACTTCCGAAGCACAGATACGCAGTATTTT.

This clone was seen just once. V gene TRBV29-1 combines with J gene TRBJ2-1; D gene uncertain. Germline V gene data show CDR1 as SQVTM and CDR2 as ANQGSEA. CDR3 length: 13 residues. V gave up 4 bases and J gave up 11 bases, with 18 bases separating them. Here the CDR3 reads CSVGGRAELQQFF. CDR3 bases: TGCAGCGTTGGGGGAAGGGCGGAACTACAGCAGTTCTTC.

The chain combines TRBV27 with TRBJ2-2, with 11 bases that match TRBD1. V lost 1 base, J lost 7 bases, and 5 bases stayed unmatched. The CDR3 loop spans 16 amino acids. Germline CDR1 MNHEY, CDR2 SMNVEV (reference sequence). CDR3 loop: CASSLWSGTGGGELFF. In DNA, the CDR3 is TGTGCCAGCAGTTTATGGTCCGGGACAGGGGGCGGGGAGCTGTTTTTT.

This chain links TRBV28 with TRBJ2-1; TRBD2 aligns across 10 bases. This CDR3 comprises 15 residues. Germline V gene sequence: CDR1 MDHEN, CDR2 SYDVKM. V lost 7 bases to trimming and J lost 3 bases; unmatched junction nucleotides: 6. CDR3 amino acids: CASNSLAGSYNEQFF. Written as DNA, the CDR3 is TGTGCCAGCAACTCACTAGCGGGAAGCTACAATGAGCAGTTCTTC.

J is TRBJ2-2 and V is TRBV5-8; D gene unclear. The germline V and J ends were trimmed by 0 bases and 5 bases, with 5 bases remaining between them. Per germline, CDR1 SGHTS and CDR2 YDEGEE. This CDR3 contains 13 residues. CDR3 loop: CASSLAWTGELFF. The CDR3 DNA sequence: TGTGCCAGCAGCTTGGCCTGGACCGGGGAGCTGTTTTTT.